Following are 16 T cell receptor beta chains from one sample sequenced in a study of blood T cell repertoires in COVID-19. Some clones are missing from TCRdb's copy, which holds only in-frame ones; the method was immunoSEQ multiplex PCR. The sample shows 70,000 or so clones, 85% of them seen only once. The material sequenced was peripheral blood. These TCRs come from an elderly man with acute or convalescent COVID-19.

The chain recombines TRBV12-5 with TRBJ2-1; 7 bases fit TRBD2. Germline CDR1 is LGHNT and CDR2 is FRNRAP. The CDR3 has 20 residues. V was pared by 0 bases and J by 1 base, with 15 bases of the junction left unmatched. CDR3 sequence reads: CASGLVLGGLALVSYNEQFF. CDR3 coding DNA: TGTGCTAGTGGTTTGGTACTGGGAGGGCTGGCGTTAGTTTCCTACAATGAGCAGTTCTTC. Supplemented by reference TRBV12-5 and TRBJ2-1, the full variable domain reads DARVTQTPRHKVTEMGQEVTMRCQPILGHNTVFWYRQTMMQGLELLAYFRNRAPLDDSGMPKDRFSAEMPDATLATLKIQPSEPRDSAVYFCASGLVLGGLALVSYNEQFFGPGTRLTVL.

This clone appeared a few times. The J gene is TRBJ1-5, the V gene TRBV6-1; D is ambiguous. Germline assignment: CDR1 MNHNS and CDR2 SASEGT. This CDR3 has 13 residues. V lost 3 bases to trimming and J lost 5 bases, with 8 bases between them. CDR3 region: CASSDRGDQPQHF. The CDR3 DNA reads TGTGCCAGCAGTGATCGCGGAGATCAGCCCCAGCATTTT.

The J gene is TRBJ1-1, the V gene TRBV28, with D possibly being TRBD1 (6 bases). V was pared by 4 bases and J by 4 bases, with 16 bases between. This CDR3 has 15 residues. The germline CDR1 and CDR2 sequences are MDHEN and SYDVKM. The CDR3 is CASSSSVGGLTEAFF. DNA of the CDR3: TGTGCCAGCAGTTCCTCCGTGGGGGGGCTCACTGAAGCTTTCTTT.

This chain uses TRBV2 with TRBJ2-7, with D maybe TRBD1 (7 bases). Trimming took 6 bases from V and 2 from J, leaving 20 bases between them. The CDR3 loop spans 16 amino acids. CDR1 is SNHLY and CDR2 is FYNNEI in the germline V gene. This CDR3 reads CASRTQGGRLTYEQYF. The CDR3 DNA sequence: TGTGCCAGCAGGACCCAGGGGGGAAGATTAACCTACGAGCAGTACTTC.

This clone was recorded only once. The genes are TRBV29-1 and TRBJ2-3; 16 bases agree with TRBD2. From germline, CDR1 is SQVTM and CDR2 ANQGSEA. Trimming at V came to 7 bases and at J to 2 bases, leaving 9 bases not matched to a gene. The CDR3 runs to 17 residues. The CDR3 protein is CSAMGLAGGPVTDTQYF. The CDR3 nucleotides read TGCAGCGCTATGGGACTAGCGGGAGGGCCCGTCACAGATACGCAGTATTTT.

V and J are TRBV2 and TRBJ2-2, with D perhaps TRBD2 (6 bases). Germline CDR1 SNHLY, CDR2 FYNNEI. CDR3 size: 17 residues. Trimming removed 1 base at V and 5 bases at J, with 17 bases between. The CDR3 reads CASSEVDLREVTGELFF. CDR3 DNA: TGTGCCAGCAGTGAAGTCGATCTGCGGGAAGTAACCGGGGAGCTGTTTTTT.

This clone turned up a few times. The rearrangement links TRBV2 to TRBJ2-1, with 11 bases fitting TRBD2. This CDR3 is 15 amino acids long. CDR1 is SNHLY and CDR2 is FYNNEI in the germline V gene. J lost 9 bases, V lost 7 bases, and 11 bases had no gene match. CDR3 loop: CASTRELAGAGEQFF. The DNA of the CDR3 is TGTGCCAGCACCAGGGAACTAGCGGGAGCGGGTGAGCAGTTCTTC.

The chain joins TRBV10-2 to TRBJ2-1; D is perhaps TRBD1 (6 bases). V gave up 3 bases and J gave up 6 bases, with 15 bases separating them. The germline gives CDR1 WSHSY, CDR2 SAAADI. This CDR3 spans 15 amino acids. CDR3 sequence (DNA): TGCGCCAGCAGTGACCCTAACAGGGATGGCAATGAGCAGTTCTTC. Translating gives CASSDPNRDGNEQFF.

The gene calls are TRBV29-1 and TRBJ1-1, with unresolved D. The V and J ends lost 5 bases and 7 bases respectively, with 14 bases between them. The CDR3 contains 12 residues. Germline V CDR1 and CDR2: SQVTM, ANQGSEA. Here the CDR3 DNA reads TGCAGCGTTTACGAGGGCATGGGTGAAGCTTTCTTT. Translation: CSVYEGMGEAFF.

The rearrangement joins TRBV5-4 to TRBJ2-7; a possible D gene is TRBD2 (5 bases). CDR1 and CDR2 (germline): SGHNT, YYREEE (reference sequence). The V gene lost 2 bases and the J gene lost 3 bases, with 9 bases spanning the gap. The CDR3 contains 13 residues. CDR3 region: CASSLDYNYEQYF. CDR3 DNA: TGTGCCAGCAGCTTAGACTATAACTACGAGCAGTACTTC.

The rearrangement links TRBV5-1 to TRBJ1-2; 8 nucleotides line up with TRBD1. With V trimmed by 0 bases and J by 7 bases, 8 bases remained unmatched. In germline, CDR1 is SGHRS, CDR2 YFSETQ. The CDR3 loop spans 15 amino acids. In DNA form, the CDR3 reads TGCGCCAGCAGCTTGGGGCAGGGGGCTAGTTCTGGCTACACCTTC. Protein product: CASSLGQGASSGYTF.

This clone was counted a single time. This chain uses TRBV10-1 with TRBJ2-3; possibly TRBD2 for D (5 bases). V was pared by 4 bases and J by 8 bases, with 13 bases between. The CDR3 spans 13 residues. Germline V CDR1 and CDR2: WNHNN, SYGVQD (reference sequence). The CDR3 bases are TGCGCCAGCAGTGTGTTGGGAGCAGCTACGCAGTATTTT. Its protein product is CASSVLGAATQYF.

V usage is TRBV7-9 and J usage is TRBJ1-3; D call uncertain. This CDR3 region has 15 residues. Germline V CDR1 and CDR2: SEHNR, FQNEAQ (reference sequence). Trimming shortened V by 1 base and J by 3 bases, and 10 bases separated the two germline ends. The CDR3 nucleotides are TGTGCCAGCAGCTTAGTGGGCCCTCGTGGAAACACCATATATTTT. Translating gives CASSLVGPRGNTIYF.

The chain employs TRBV25-1 and TRBJ2-7; TRBD1 aligns across 11 bases. The germline V gene has CDR1 MGHDK and CDR2 SYGVNS. CDR3 length: 16 residues. After removal of 3 bases from V and 6 bases from J, the junction contained 10 bases not matched to a gene. CDR3 protein: CASSDDAGTGGPEQYF. CDR3 nucleotide sequence: TGTGCCAGCAGTGATGACGCCGGGACAGGGGGTCCCGAGCAGTACTTC.

Only one count was recorded for this clone. The chain employs TRBV11-3 and TRBJ2-3, with TRBD1 as a possible D gene (5 bases). Germline values: CDR1 SGHNT, CDR2 YENEEA. The CDR3 extends over 15 amino acids. V lost 6 bases and J 1 base, leaving 14 bases between the germline ends. The CDR3 sequence: CASRTGLGRTDTQYF. CDR3 nucleotide sequence: TGTGCCAGCAGAACAGGTCTCGGGCGCACAGATACGCAGTATTTT.

CDR3: CASSLDIQRGLGETQYF. CDR3 sequence (DNA): TGCGCCAGCAGCTTGGATATCCAGCGGGGACTGGGAGAGACCCAGTACTTC. The chain links TRBV5-1 to TRBJ2-5; 7 bases align to TRBD2. Germline V gives CDR1 SGHRS, CDR2 YFSETQ. This CDR3 is built from 17 residues. After removal of 0 bases from V and 4 bases from J, the junction contained 12 bases not matched to a gene.